Below are 27 T cell receptor beta chains sequenced from a single sample in a study of blood T cell repertoires in COVID-19. Sequencing used immunoSEQ multiplex PCR; TCRdb keeps in-frame clones, though not all of them. The sample carries 250,000 to 400,000 clones, about 85% recorded once. Source material: PBMCs or T cells enriched from blood (not recorded which). The receptors originated from a woman aged 25 to 39 who had been exposed to COVID-19.

CDR3 protein: CASSSQEQGYTEAFF. The CDR3 DNA follows: TGTGCCAGCAGCTCCCAGGAACAGGGGTACACTGAAGCTTTCTTT. The chain combines TRBV7-6 with TRBJ1-1, with TRBD1 matching over 7 bases. After removal of 4 bases from V and 3 bases from J, the junction contained 8 bases not matched to a gene. Germline CDR1 is SGHVS and CDR2 is FNYEAQ. This CDR3 has 15 amino acids.

The chain is built from TRBV6-5 and TRBJ1-5; tentatively, D is TRBD1 (5 bases). Germline lookup yields CDR1 MNHEY and CDR2 SVGAGI. This CDR3 contains 14 residues. Trimming took off 7 bases at V and 5 bases at J, with 15 bases between the two ends. The DNA for the CDR3 is TGTGCCAGCATCCGAGACAGACAATATCAGCCCCAGCATTTT. Protein: CASIRDRQYQPQHF.

CDR3 sequence: CASRSLTGTNEKLFF. The CDR3 DNA follows: TGCGCCAGCAGGAGTTTGACGGGAACTAATGAAAAACTGTTTTTT. The chain links TRBV10-2 to TRBJ1-4; D not certain. The CDR3 has 15 residues. V lost 6 bases to trimming and J lost 1 base, with 12 bases between them. Per the germline V gene, CDR1 is WSHSY and CDR2 is SAAADI.

This clone came up a few times. The chain joins TRBV28 to TRBJ1-1; 8 nucleotides agree with TRBD1. This CDR3 has 17 amino acids. Germline V gives CDR1 MDHEN, CDR2 SYDVKM. The junction had 13 bases not matched to a gene; V was cut back by 7 bases and J by 0 bases. The CDR3 sequence is CASTSGTGIFLNTEAFF. In nucleotides, the CDR3 is TGTGCCAGCACCTCCGGGACAGGCATCTTTTTGAACACTGAAGCTTTCTTT. Looking up the rest from reference TRBV28 and TRBJ1-1 gives the full variable domain: DVKVTQSSRYLVKRTGEKVFLECVQDMDHENMFWYRQDPGLGLRLIYFSYDVKMKEKGDIPEGYSVSREKKERFSLILESASTNQTSMYLCASTSGTGIFLNTEAFFGQGTRLTVV.

The V and J genes are TRBV7-2 and TRBJ2-1; 7 bases are shared with TRBD2. The junction had 6 bases not matched to a gene; V was cut back by 0 bases and J by 4 bases. This CDR3 is built from 16 residues. Germline assignment: CDR1 SGHTA and CDR2 FQGNSA. CDR3 region: CASSLAAGTMYNEQFF. Written as DNA, the CDR3 is TGTGCCAGCAGCTTAGCAGCGGGGACCATGTACAATGAGCAGTTCTTC.

The chain couples TRBV9 to TRBJ2-1; D is unclear. V shed 0 bases and J shed 4 bases, with 14 bases lying between them. This CDR3 spans 16 amino acids. Germline V gene data show CDR1 as SGDLS and CDR2 as YYNGEE. The DNA of the CDR3 is TGTGCCAGCAGCGTAGCTGTGGGCCTAAGGTACAATGAGCAGTTCTTC. It codes for CASSVAVGLRYNEQFF.

The rearrangement links TRBV5-1 to TRBJ2-1; 9 bases agree with TRBD1. CDR3 length equals 16 residues. The germline gives CDR1 SGHRS, CDR2 YFSETQ. V dropped 0 bases and J dropped 8; count of bases not matched to a gene: 9. CDR3 loop: CASSLAQTGGDYEQFF. DNA of the CDR3: TGCGCCAGCAGCTTGGCCCAGACAGGGGGTGACTATGAGCAGTTCTTC.

CDR3 protein: CASIGGAMNTEAFF. CDR3 DNA sequence: TGTGCCAGCATCGGAGGAGCCATGAACACTGAAGCTTTCTTT. This chain links TRBV28 with TRBJ1-1; no clear D gene. The CDR3 loop spans 14 amino acids. V lost 7 bases and J lost 0, with 12 bases in between. In germline, CDR1 is MDHEN, CDR2 SYDVKM.

The rearrangement uses TRBV3-1 (or the pseudogene TRBV3-2) and TRBJ2-3, with TRBD2 matching over 9 bases. V lost 5 bases, J lost 4 bases, and 1 base stayed unmatched. The CDR3 is 13 residues long. CDR1 is LGHDT and CDR2 is YNNKEL in the germline V gene (reference sequence). CDR3 protein: CASSERGADTQYF. CDR3 bases: TGTGCCAGCAGCGAGCGGGGGGCAGATACGCAGTATTTT.

The chain couples TRBV5-8 to TRBJ1-2; 10 positions match TRBD1. The J segment lost 6 bases and the V segment lost 5 bases, leaving 7 bases of the junction unmatched. The germline gives CDR1 SGHTS, CDR2 YDEGEE. CDR3 size: 14 residues. CDR3 in DNA: TGTGCCAGCAGGTCTCCCGGGACAGGGGATGGCTACACCTTC. Translating it yields CASRSPGTGDGYTF.

The rearrangement uses TRBV28 and TRBJ2-3; 9 nucleotides line up with TRBD2. After removal of 8 bases from V and 4 bases from J, the junction contained 7 bases not matched to a gene. CDR3 length: 14 residues. CDR1 is MDHEN, CDR2 SYDVKM, per germline. CDR3 protein: CASANSGSSDTQYF. The CDR3 nucleotides are TGTGCCAGCGCAAATAGCGGGAGCTCAGATACGCAGTATTTT.

The genes are TRBV5-1 and TRBJ1-3; 10 bases line up with TRBD1. J was trimmed by 2 bases and V by 4 bases; bases with no gene match: 6. CDR3 size: 16 residues. The germline CDR1 and CDR2 sequences are SGHRS and YFSETQ. The CDR3 reads CASSHPGTGAGNTIYF. CDR3 DNA sequence: TGCGCCAGCAGCCATCCCGGGACAGGGGCTGGAAACACCATATATTTT.

The genes are TRBV11-2 and TRBJ2-2; D remains ambiguous. Between the trimmed V and J ends, which lost 10 bases and 5 bases, there was a span of 26 bases. Germline assignment: CDR1 SGHAT and CDR2 FQNNGV. The CDR3 is 17 residues long. CDR3 amino acids: CAINPDMVRRWTGELFF. In nucleotides, the CDR3 is TGTGCCATCAACCCGGATATGGTGAGGCGTTGGACCGGGGAGCTGTTTTTT.

The J gene is TRBJ2-7, the V gene TRBV29-1; 8 positions match TRBD2. V was clipped by 3 bases and J by 4 bases; unmatched bases: 11. Germline V lookup: CDR1 SQVTM, CDR2 ANQGSEA. This CDR3 spans 15 amino acids. The CDR3 coding sequence is TGCAGCGTTGACAGGGGCGGGGGGTCCTCGTACGAGCAGTACTTC. Encoded protein: CSVDRGGGSSYEQYF.

J is TRBJ1-1 and V is TRBV7-9, with D unresolved. The V and J ends lost 4 bases and 3 bases respectively, with 6 bases between them. Germline CDR1 is SEHNR and CDR2 is FQNEAQ (reference sequence). The CDR3 is 12 residues long. The CDR3 nucleotides are TGTGCCAGCAGCTCCCAATACACTGAAGCTTTCTTT. Amino acid sequence: CASSSQYTEAFF.

This chain connects TRBV28 to TRBJ1-2, with D possibly matching TRBD1 (5 bases). V lost 2 bases to trimming and J lost 7 bases, with 11 bases between them. The CDR3 is 13 residues long. Germline-derived CDR1 and CDR2 are MDHEN and SYDVKM. CDR3 sequence: CASSLQGAGGYTF. The DNA of the CDR3 is TGTGCCAGCAGTTTACAAGGGGCCGGTGGCTACACCTTC.

The chain employs TRBV27 and TRBJ2-3; a weak D match, TRBD2 (5 bases). Deletions cut 3 bases from V and 1 base from J, with 11 bases between. The V gene's germline CDR1 is MNHEY and CDR2 SMNVEV (reference sequence). CDR3 size: 15 residues. The CDR3 spells CASSFQTGGTDTQYF. The CDR3 nucleotides read TGTGCCAGCAGTTTCCAAACCGGGGGCACAGATACGCAGTATTTT.

Points on this clone: This CDR3 is missing its conserved last phenylalanine or tryptophan, likely due to a read error. It is unclear where the CDR3 begins or ends on the DNA, so no DNA is shown, and the CDR3 is as TCRdb lists it. This chain uses TRBV11-2 with TRBJ1-4; the table assigns TRBD1, which was not confirmed against the DNA. Per the germline V gene, CDR1 is SGHAT and CDR2 is FQNNGV. The CDR3 has 12 residues if both end residues are counted. This chain's CDR3 is CASSSRADNLFL.

The chain couples TRBV12-3 or TRBV12-4 to TRBJ1-5; D uncertain. Trimming removed 1 base at V and 9 bases at J, with 7 bases between. The CDR3 spans 12 residues. The CDR3 DNA follows: TGTGCCAGCAGTTTAGATCTTAGGCCCCAGCATTTT. Translation: CASSLDLRPQHF.

The chain couples TRBV27 to TRBJ1-2; D uncertain. The CDR3 is 12 residues long. Germline CDR1 reads MNHEY; CDR2 reads SMNVEV (reference sequence). The ends were cut back, 10 bases at V and 5 bases at J, with 14 bases in the middle. CDR3: CATHAGIYGYTF. The DNA for the CDR3 is TGTGCCACCCACGCGGGCATTTATGGCTACACCTTC.

This clone was observed once. This chain links TRBV7-9 with TRBJ1-4, with 7 positions matching TRBD1. The CDR3 consists of 17 residues. The trim removed 4 bases at V and 4 bases at J, leaving 12 bases unmatched. The germline V gene encodes CDR1 SEHNR and CDR2 FQNEAQ (reference sequence). CDR3 region: CASSSPAAGQINEKLFF. CDR3 DNA: TGTGCCAGCAGCTCCCCCGCGGCGGGACAGATTAATGAAAAACTGTTTTTT. The full variable domain, its missing parts supplied by reference TRBV7-9 and TRBJ1-4, is DTGVSQNPRHKITKRGQNVTFRCDPISEHNRLYWYRQTLGQGPEFLTYFQNEAQLEKSRLLSDRFSAERPKGSFSTLEIQRTEQGDSAMYLCASSSPAAGQINEKLFFGSGTQLSVL.

This chain joins TRBV9 and TRBJ2-1, with D tentatively TRBD1 (5 bases). Trimming pared 0 bases from V and 0 bases from J, leaving 10 bases between. The CDR3 has 16 residues. Germline values: CDR1 SGDLS, CDR2 YYNGEE. In nucleotides, the CDR3 is TGTGCCAGCAGCGTAGACGTCAGGGTCTCCTACAATGAGCAGTTCTTC. Its protein is CASSVDVRVSYNEQFF.

The chain links TRBV28 to TRBJ1-5; D is unclear. V lost 2 bases, J lost 7 bases, and 3 bases lay in between. Per germline, CDR1 MDHEN and CDR2 SYDVKM. This CDR3 region has 11 residues. CDR3 coding DNA: TGTGCCAGCAGTTTAACACAGCCCCAGCATTTT. It specifies CASSLTQPQHF.

V is TRBV6-1 and J is TRBJ1-5; no definite D call. Germline V CDR1 and CDR2: MNHNS, SASEGT. The CDR3 spans 15 residues. The ends were cut back, 2 bases at V and 4 bases at J, with 12 bases in the middle. The CDR3 coding sequence is TGTGCCAGCAGTGAAAAGTGGCCGCCAAATCAGCCCCAGCATTTT. Encoded protein: CASSEKWPPNQPQHF.

This clone came up a few times. This chain links TRBV19 with TRBJ1-5; D call uncertain. CDR3 length: 12 residues. With 5 bases removed from V and 6 bases from J, the gap between germline ends came to 8 bases. The V gene's germline CDR1 is LNHDA and CDR2 SQIVND (reference sequence). The CDR3 nucleotides read TGTGCCAGTAGTGCGTACGGTCAGCCCCAGCATTTT. Translated, it gives CASSAYGQPQHF.

The chain carries TRBV27 and TRBJ1-4, with D possibly TRBD1 on 6 matching bases. There are 13 residues in the CDR3. V was clipped by 5 bases and J by 7 bases, with 11 bases between them. Germline assignment: CDR1 MNHEY and CDR2 SMNVEV (reference sequence). The CDR3 protein is CASSPIQGEKLFF. For the CDR3, the DNA is TGTGCCAGCAGTCCGATACAGGGTGAAAAACTGTTTTTT.

This chain joins TRBV5-6 and TRBJ2-7; TRBD1 matches 9 bases. Germline V gives CDR1 SGHDT, CDR2 YYEEEE. Losses at the gene ends were 4 bases for V and 5 bases for J; bases not matched to a gene: 10. There are 15 residues in the CDR3. CDR3 nucleotides: TGTGCCAGCAGCCGAGTAGGGACAGGGATCCACGAGCAGTACTTC. It encodes CASSRVGTGIHEQYF.